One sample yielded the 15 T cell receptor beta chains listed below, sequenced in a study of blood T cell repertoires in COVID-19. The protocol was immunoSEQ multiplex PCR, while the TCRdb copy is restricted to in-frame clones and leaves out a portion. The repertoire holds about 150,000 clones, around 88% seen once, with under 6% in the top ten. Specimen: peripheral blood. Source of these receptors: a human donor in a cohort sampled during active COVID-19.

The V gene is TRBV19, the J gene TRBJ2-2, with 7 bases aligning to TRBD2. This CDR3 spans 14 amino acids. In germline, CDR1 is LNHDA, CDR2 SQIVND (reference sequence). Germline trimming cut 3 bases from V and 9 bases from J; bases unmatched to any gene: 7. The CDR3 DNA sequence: TGTGCCAGTAGTATGCGGGAGAGTACCCGGGAGCTGTTTTTT. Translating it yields CASSMRESTRELFF.

CDR3 in amino acids: CASSPPGLADTDTQYF. The DNA of the CDR3 is TGTGCCAGCTCACCACCGGGACTAGCGGACACAGATACGCAGTATTTT. The chain is built from TRBV18 and TRBJ2-3, with 11 bases fitting TRBD2. The V gene's germline CDR1 is KGHSH and CDR2 LQKENI. J lost 2 bases, V lost 0 bases, and 1 base had no gene match. This CDR3 contains 16 residues.

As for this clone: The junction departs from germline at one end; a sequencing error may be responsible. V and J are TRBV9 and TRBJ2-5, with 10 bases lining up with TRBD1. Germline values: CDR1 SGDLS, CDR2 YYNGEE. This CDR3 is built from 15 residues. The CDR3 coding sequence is TGTGCCAGCAGCGTATTAGACAGGGGGCAAGGGACCCAGTACTTC. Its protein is CASSVLDRGQGTQYF.

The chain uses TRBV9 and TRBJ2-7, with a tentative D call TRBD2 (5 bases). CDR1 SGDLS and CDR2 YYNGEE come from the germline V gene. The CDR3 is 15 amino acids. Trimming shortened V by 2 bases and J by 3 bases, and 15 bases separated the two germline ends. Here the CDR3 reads CASSVHVGDDYEQYF. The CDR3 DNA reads TGTGCCAGCAGCGTCCATGTCGGGGATGACTACGAGCAGTACTTC.

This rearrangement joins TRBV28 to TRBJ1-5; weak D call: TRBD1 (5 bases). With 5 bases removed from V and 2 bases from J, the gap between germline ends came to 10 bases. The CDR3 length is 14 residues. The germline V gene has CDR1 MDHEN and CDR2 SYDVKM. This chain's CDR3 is CASSGGGGNQPQHF. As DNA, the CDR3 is TGTGCCAGCAGTGGGGGGGGTGGCAATCAGCCCCAGCATTTT.

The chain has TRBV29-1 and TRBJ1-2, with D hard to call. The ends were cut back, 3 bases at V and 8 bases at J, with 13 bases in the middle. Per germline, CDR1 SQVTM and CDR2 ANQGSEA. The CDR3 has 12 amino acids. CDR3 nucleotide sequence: TGCAGCGTTGACGCCCCAACGGGGGGCTACACCTTC. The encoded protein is CSVDAPTGGYTF.

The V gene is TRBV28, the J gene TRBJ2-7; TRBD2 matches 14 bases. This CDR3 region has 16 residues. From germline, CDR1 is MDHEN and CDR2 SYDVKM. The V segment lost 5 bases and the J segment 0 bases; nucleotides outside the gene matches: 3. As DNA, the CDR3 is TGTGCCAGCAGTCCAGGGACTAGCGGGAGCTCCTACGAGCAGTACTTC. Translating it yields CASSPGTSGSSYEQYF.

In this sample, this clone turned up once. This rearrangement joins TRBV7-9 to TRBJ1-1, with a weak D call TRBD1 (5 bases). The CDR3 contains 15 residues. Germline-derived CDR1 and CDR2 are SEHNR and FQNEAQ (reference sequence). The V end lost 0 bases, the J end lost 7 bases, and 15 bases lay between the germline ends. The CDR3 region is CASSLASLGAVEAFF. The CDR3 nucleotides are TGTGCCAGCAGCTTAGCGTCATTAGGGGCCGTTGAAGCTTTCTTT.

CDR3: CASSLLAGDFYEQYF. Written as DNA, the CDR3 is TGTGCCAGCAGCTTACTAGCGGGAGATTTCTACGAGCAGTACTTC. The V gene is TRBV7-9, the J gene TRBJ2-7, with TRBD2 identical over 10 bases. Germline CDR1 SEHNR, CDR2 FQNEAQ (reference sequence). This CDR3 region has 15 residues. Trimming took 2 bases from V and 3 from J; bases not matched to a gene: 4.

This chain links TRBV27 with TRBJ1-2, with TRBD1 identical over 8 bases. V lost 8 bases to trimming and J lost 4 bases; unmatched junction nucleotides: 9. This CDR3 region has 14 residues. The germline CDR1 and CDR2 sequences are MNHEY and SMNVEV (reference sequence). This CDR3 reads CASAPTGAPYGYTF. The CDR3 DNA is TGTGCCAGCGCCCCGACAGGGGCTCCCTATGGCTACACCTTC.

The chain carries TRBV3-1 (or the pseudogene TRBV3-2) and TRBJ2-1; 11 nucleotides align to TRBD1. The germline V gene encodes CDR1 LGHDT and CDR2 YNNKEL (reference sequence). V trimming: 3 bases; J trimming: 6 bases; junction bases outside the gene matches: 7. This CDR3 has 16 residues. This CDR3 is CASSQSGTGGFNEQFF. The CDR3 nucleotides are TGTGCCAGCAGCCAGTCCGGGACAGGGGGTTTCAATGAGCAGTTCTTC.

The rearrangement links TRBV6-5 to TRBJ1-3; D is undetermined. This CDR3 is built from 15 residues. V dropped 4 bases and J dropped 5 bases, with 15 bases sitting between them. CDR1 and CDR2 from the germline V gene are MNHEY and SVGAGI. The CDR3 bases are TGTGCCAGCAGTTCCCCAACTGATGGTCGAAACACCATATATTTT. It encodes CASSSPTDGRNTIYF.

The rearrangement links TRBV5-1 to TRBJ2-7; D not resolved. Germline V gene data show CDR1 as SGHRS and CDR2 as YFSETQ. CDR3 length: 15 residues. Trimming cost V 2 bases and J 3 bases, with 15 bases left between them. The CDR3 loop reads CASSFGSSRVYEQYF. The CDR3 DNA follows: TGCGCCAGCAGCTTTGGGTCTAGTCGGGTCTACGAGCAGTACTTC.

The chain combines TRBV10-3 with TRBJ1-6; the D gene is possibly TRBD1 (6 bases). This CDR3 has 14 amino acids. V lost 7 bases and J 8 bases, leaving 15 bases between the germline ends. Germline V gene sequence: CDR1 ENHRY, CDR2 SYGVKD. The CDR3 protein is CAINTGTWDSPLHF. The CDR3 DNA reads TGTGCCATCAATACCGGGACATGGGATTCACCCCTCCACTTT.

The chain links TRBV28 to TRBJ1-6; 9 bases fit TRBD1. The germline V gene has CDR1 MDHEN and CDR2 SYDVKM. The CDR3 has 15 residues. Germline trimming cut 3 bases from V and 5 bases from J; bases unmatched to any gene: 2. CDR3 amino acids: CASSLGQGNNSPLHF. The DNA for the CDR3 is TGTGCCAGCAGTTTGGGACAGGGAAATAATTCACCCCTCCACTTT.